This TCR beta chain was profiled in a study of blood T cell repertoires in COVID-19. Study-wide context: Sources were T cells, B-cell-depleted T cells, or PBMCs; the material itself was cDNA or gDNA.

Produced via immunoSEQ multiplex PCR; TCRdb's table is partial and in-frame only. The table lists approximately 250,000 clones, 85% of them singletons. Individuals drawn from approximately 26 US areas were roughly 18 to 100 years old. Allocation to cohorts depended on clinical history reported by the participants. Germline CDR1 is ENHRY and CDR2 is SYGVKD. This CDR3 is built from 13 residues. The ends were cut back, 11 bases at V and 3 bases at J, with 15 bases in the middle. The V and J genes are TRBV10-3 and TRBJ2-3; a weak D match, TRBD2 (5 bases). The sequence was obtained from a woman between 45 and 60 years old with acute COVID-19. The sequenced sample consisted of PBMCs or T cells enriched from blood (not recorded which). CDR3 nucleotide sequence: TGTGCCCTCCGAGATCTAGCAACAGATACGCAGTATTTT. Protein sequence: CALRDLATDTQYF.